This T cell receptor beta chain was recovered during a study of chemoradiotherapy in HPV16-positive cancers. Sequencing used immunoSEQ multiplex PCR; TCRdb keeps in-frame clones, though not all of them. The sample holds some 1,600 clones, 80% to 95% seen once. Concerning this clone itself: Its antigen remains unknown.

V was trimmed by 5 bases and J by 7 bases, leaving 18 bases between them. This CDR3 has 15 amino acids. Germline loops: CDR1 LNHDA, CDR2 SQIVND (reference sequence). Study conclusions and caveats: Non-HPV-specific T cells did not expand in tumors during treatment, whereas candidate HPV-specific clones and E7-related motifs did. Better recurrence-free survival went with HPV-responsive T-cell expansion in HPV16-positive patients.

The chain links TRBV19 to TRBJ1-5; D might be TRBD1 (5 bases). This sample comprised tumor tissue, obtained from a patient who underwent chemoradiotherapy. This receptor was taken from a human donor with HPV-associated anogenital cancer. CDR3: CASSPAGSPLQPQHF. Here the CDR3 DNA reads TGTGCCAGTAGTCCGGCAGGGAGCCCTTTACAGCCCCAGCATTTT. Combining the CDR3 with reference TRBV19 and TRBJ1-5 gives the whole variable domain DGGITQSPKYLFRKEGQNVTLSCEQNLNHDAMYWYRQDPGQGLRLIYYSQIVNDFQKGDIAEGYSVSREKKESFPLTVTSAQKNPTAFYLCASSPAGSPLQPQHFGDGTRLSIL.